Presented here are 9 T cell receptor beta chains from one specimen sequenced in a study of T cells in Graves' hyperthyroidism and ophthalmopathy. The TCR beta CDR3 regions underwent amplification using RNA transcripts as the source. HTBI primers were the set used in a first-round RT-PCR of the TCR CDR3. TCRdb passed the multiplex PCR reads through MiXCR, listing each CDR3 protein once. The sample shows fewer than 450,000 distinct CDR3 sequences, about a fifth of them seen only once. The sequencing sample was made of blood. The receptor set was obtained from a man younger than 35 with Graves' ophthalmopathy.

This clonotype was picked up a small number of times. V is TRBV4-1 and J is TRBJ2-3, with 7 bases aligning to TRBD1. Trimming removed 0 bases from V and 1 base from J; junction bases left unmatched: 13. The germline V gene encodes CDR1 MGHRA and CDR2 YSYEKL. The CDR3 is made up of 19 amino acids. CDR3 DNA sequence: TGCGCCAGCAGCCAAGAAGTGCTCAGGACAGGTATTGGCACAGATACGCAGTATTTT. Protein sequence: CASSQEVLRTGIGTDTQYF.

This chain links TRBV5-1 with TRBJ1-1; no firm D call. Trimming cost V 4 bases and J 5 bases, with 15 bases left between them. This CDR3 is 14 amino acids long. Per the germline V gene, CDR1 is SGHRS and CDR2 is YFSETQ. The CDR3 here is CASSPKEGRTEAFF. The CDR3, as DNA: TGCGCCAGCAGCCCGAAGGAGGGCAGGACTGAAGCTTTCTTT.

V is TRBV2 and J is TRBJ2-3; 7 positions agree with TRBD2. The CDR3 is 15 residues long. Germline CDR1 is SNHLY and CDR2 is FYNNEI. Trimming at V came to 6 bases and at J to 0 bases, leaving 6 bases not matched to a gene. This chain's CDR3 is CASSPGRGSTDTQYF. CDR3 in DNA: TGTGCCAGCAGCCCTGGGCGGGGGAGCACAGATACGCAGTATTTT.

The V and J genes are TRBV10-3 and TRBJ1-6, with 8 bases matching TRBD1. This CDR3 has 16 amino acids. Germline-derived CDR1 and CDR2 are ENHRY and SYGVKD. The V gene end was trimmed by 6 bases and the J gene end by 7 bases; junction bases not matched to a gene: 11. The CDR3 region is CAIRERGQGGNSPLHF. In DNA, the CDR3 is TGTGCCATCAGGGAAAGAGGACAGGGCGGGAATTCACCCCTCCACTTT.

This clonotype was detected many times. The chain couples TRBV20-1 to TRBJ1-4; D may be TRBD1 (5 bases). Looked up from germline, CDR1 is DFQATT and CDR2 is SNEGSKA (reference sequence). With 6 bases removed from V and 5 bases from J, the gap between germline ends came to 13 bases. CDR3 length equals 13 residues. For the CDR3, the DNA is TGCAGTGCAGCCGGGACGGGCAATGAAAAACTGTTTTTT. It specifies CSAAGTGNEKLFF.

The sample holds many counts of this clonotype. V is TRBV7-9 and J is TRBJ2-5, with D maybe TRBD1 (6 bases). From germline, CDR1 is SEHNR and CDR2 FQNEAQ (reference sequence). The germline V and J ends were trimmed by 5 bases and 1 base, with 14 bases remaining between them. This CDR3 contains 15 residues. The CDR3 loop is CASSPARDTQETQYF. The CDR3, as DNA: TGTGCCAGCAGCCCAGCCCGGGACACCCAAGAGACCCAGTACTTC.

The table lists this clonotype with a few counts. CDR3 in DNA: TGCGCCAGCACCCCCGCCGGGACACTGAACACCGGGGAGCTGTTTTTT. Translation: CASTPAGTLNTGELFF. The genes are TRBV5-1 and TRBJ2-2, with a possible D match to TRBD1 (6 bases). The germline CDR1 and CDR2 sequences are SGHRS and YFSETQ. This CDR3 has 16 residues. V was trimmed by 6 bases and J by 1 base, leaving 16 bases between them.

This clonotype was counted at least ten times. The V call is TRBV5-1, the J call TRBJ1-5; D not resolved. The germline V gene encodes CDR1 SGHRS and CDR2 YFSETQ. Trimming removed 5 bases at V and 0 bases at J, with 9 bases between. This CDR3 has 14 amino acids. CDR3 DNA sequence: TGCGCCAGCAGTTATGATAATAGCAATCAGCCCCAGCATTTT. Translation: CASSYDNSNQPQHF.

This clonotype was picked up many times. The V and J genes are TRBV5-1 and TRBJ2-5; D may match TRBD1 or TRBD2 (5 bases each). CDR1 and CDR2 (germline): SGHRS, YFSETQ. The CDR3 is made up of 15 amino acids. Trimming removed 0 bases at V and 5 bases at J, with 14 bases between. The CDR3 reads CASSLGQGRGETQYF. The CDR3 region has the DNA TGCGCCAGCAGCTTGGGCCAGGGACGAGGGGAGACCCAGTACTTC.